This T cell receptor beta chain was recovered during a study of cytomegalovirus exposure and HLA in healthy donors. The CDR3 contains 12 residues. Trimming took 5 bases from V and 6 from J, leaving 14 bases between them. Germline V gene data show CDR1 as GTSNPN and CDR2 as SVGIG (reference sequence). The PCR made use of 60 Vbeta and 13 Jbeta primers. Data came from immunoSEQ multiplex PCR; TCRdb stores just in-frame clones and leaves some out. The table has about 260,000 clones, about 83% seen once. This TCR derives from a woman in her 40s in good health and CMV-seropositive. What was sequenced was PBMCs. The J gene is TRBJ2-7, the V gene TRBV30, with D possibly matching TRBD1 (6 bases). The chain's CDR3 is CAWDRQGVEQYF. CDR3 sequence (DNA): TGTGCCTGGGACAGGCAAGGAGTCGAGCAGTACTTC.